Each of the 7 T cell receptor beta chains below was sequenced from the same sample in a study of T cells in Graves' hyperthyroidism and ophthalmopathy. RNA transcripts gave rise to amplified TCR beta CDR3 regions. During a first-round RT-PCR of the TCR CDR3, the HTBI primer set was used. MiXCR, applied by TCRdb to the multiplex PCR reads, yields one record per CDR3 protein. The sample lists 400,000 to 450,000 distinct CDR3 sequences; about 15% were seen once. Sequencing used blood. The origin of the receptors is a man younger than 35 with Graves' ophthalmopathy.

The rearrangement joins TRBV5-1 to TRBJ1-1, with D uncertain. In germline, CDR1 is SGHRS, CDR2 YFSETQ. The V end was cut by 5 bases, the J end by 6 bases, with 17 bases between. CDR3 length: 14 residues. The CDR3 loop is CASRLNSGYSEAFF. CDR3 in DNA: TGCGCCAGCAGGCTGAATTCGGGGTATTCTGAAGCTTTCTTT.

This clonotype was counted many times. The V call is TRBV7-9, the J call TRBJ2-1; D is unresolved. This CDR3 has 16 residues. The V end lost 2 bases, the J end lost 3 bases, and 14 bases lay between the germline ends. CDR1 and CDR2 (germline): SEHNR, FQNEAQ (reference sequence). The CDR3 here is CASSLPGERIYNEQFF. CDR3 coding DNA: TGTGCCAGCAGCTTACCCGGCGAGCGTATCTACAATGAGCAGTTCTTC.

Notes on this clonotype: This may stem from a read error, because a much larger clone lies one nucleotide away. CDR3 sequence: CASSPKSSRGTGTQYF. The DNA for the CDR3 is TGTGCCAGCAGCCCAAAGAGCTCACGGGGCACAGGTACGCAGTATTTT. This sequence joins TRBV3-1 and TRBJ2-3; the D gene could be TRBD1 or TRBD2 (5 bases each). In germline, CDR1 is LGHDT, CDR2 YNNKEL (reference sequence). The CDR3 spans 16 residues.

This clonotype was counted ten times or more. This sequence joins TRBV7-9 and TRBJ2-7; D remains ambiguous. CDR1 is SEHNR and CDR2 is FQNEAQ in the germline V gene (reference sequence). The CDR3 covers 14 residues. Trimming cost V 0 bases and J 2 bases, with 8 bases left between them. Written as DNA, the CDR3 is TGTGCCAGCAGCTTAGCGGAGCAACCCTACGAGCAGTACTTC. Protein: CASSLAEQPYEQYF.

This clonotype was seen at least ten times. The chain has TRBV30 and TRBJ1-1; no clear D gene. The V end was cut by 2 bases, the J end by 6 bases, with 1 base between. CDR1 GTSNPN and CDR2 SVGIG come from the germline V gene (reference sequence). This CDR3 is built from 9 residues. The CDR3 here is CAWSPEAFF. The CDR3 DNA reads as TGTGCCTGGAGTCCTGAAGCTTTCTTT.

This clonotype was observed once. The rearrangement links TRBV30 to TRBJ2-3; TRBD1 matches 11 bases. The CDR3 covers 17 residues. The J segment lost 5 bases and the V segment lost 3 bases, leaving 13 bases of the junction unmatched. The V gene's germline CDR1 is GTSNPN and CDR2 SVGIG (reference sequence). The CDR3 sequence is CAWSPSRTGGIGDTQYF. The CDR3 region has the DNA TGTGCCTGGAGCCCCTCCAGGACAGGGGGCATTGGAGATACGCAGTATTTT.

The CDR3 region has the DNA TGTGCCAGCACCTTAATGGGACTAGCGGAAGAGACCCAGTACTTC. Translation gives CASTLMGLAEETQYF. The V and J genes are TRBV6-1 and TRBJ2-5; 11 bases are shared with TRBD2. This CDR3 has 15 residues. The trim removed 7 bases at V and 3 bases at J, leaving 7 bases unmatched. Germline CDR1 is MNHNS and CDR2 is SASEGT.